A selection of T cell receptor beta chains follows, all from one sample in a study of T cell responses to AZD1222 COVID-19 vaccine. Sequenced by immunoSEQ multiplex PCR; TCRdb stores in-frame clones only, minus some. The table includes more than 140,000 clones, about 87% detected once. The source material was peripheral blood, sampled on day 0 of MenACWY control vaccination. These TCRs come from an adult in good health. The CDR3 runs from the conserved cysteine through the conserved F or W. A D gene is named only where the DNA matches it firmly. Expanded clones get a size class; other rows say once, few or many, or leave the size out.

size: -; J: TRBJ2-3; V: TRBV6-5; D: TRBD2; CDR3: CASRLAGDTQYF; DNA: TGTGCCAGCAGGCTAGCGGGAGATACGCAGTATTTT
size: -; J: TRBJ1-6; V: TRBV6-1; D: -; CDR3: CASSEVENLTLHF; DNA: TGTGCCAGCAGTGAAGTGGAGAATCTTACCCTCCACTTT
size: once; J: TRBJ2-7; V: TRBV6-5; D: TRBD1; CDR3: CASGSDRGLYEQYF; DNA: TGTGCCAGCGGATCCGACAGGGGGCTCTACGAGCAGTACTTC
size: -; J: TRBJ1-2; V: TRBV5-1; D: TRBD1; CDR3: CASSSDRGYGYTF; DNA: TGCGCCAGCAGCTCGGACAGGGGATATGGCTACACCTTC
size: -; J: TRBJ2-2; V: TRBV28; D: -; CDR3: CAIGAGPGAGELFF; DNA: TGTGCCATCGGAGCCGGCCCTGGGGCCGGGGAGCTGTTTTTT
size: -; J: TRBJ1-5; V: TRBV28; D: -; CDR3: CASSLGGNSNQPQHF; DNA: TGTGCCAGCAGTTTGGGTGGAAATAGCAATCAGCCCCAGCATTTT
size: -; J: TRBJ1-6; V: TRBV28; D: TRBD1; CDR3: CASSPPGQGAKALHF; DNA: TGTGCCAGCAGTCCTCCGGGACAGGGGGCAAAAGCCCTCCACTTT
size: once; J: TRBJ2-5; V: TRBV6-5; D: -; CDR3: CASSYSVGQETQYF; DNA: TGTGCCAGCAGTTACTCGGTGGGGCAAGAGACCCAGTACTTC
size: -; J: TRBJ1-1; V: TRBV5-1; D: -; CDR3: CASSSGGGLTEAFF; DNA: TGCGCCAGCAGCTCCGGCGGGGGTCTAACTGAAGCTTTCTTT
size: few; J: TRBJ1-5; V: TRBV27; D: TRBD1; CDR3: CASSARTGYQPQHF; DNA: TGTGCCAGCAGTGCAAGGACAGGGTACCAGCCCCAGCATTTT
size: -; J: TRBJ1-1; V: TRBV30; D: -; CDR3: CAWSMTNTEAFF; DNA: TGTGCCTGGAGTATGACCAACACTGAAGCTTTCTTT
size: once; J: TRBJ2-6; V: TRBV24-1; D: TRBD2; CDR3: CATSVGGFNSGANVLTF; DNA: TGTGCCACCAGTGTCGGGGGGTTCAACTCTGGGGCCAACGTCCTGACTTTC
size: few; J: TRBJ2-2; V: TRBV6-2/TRBV6-3; D: TRBD1; CDR3: CASSRLQGSTGELFF; DNA: TGTGCCAGCAGCCGGCTACAGGGGAGCACCGGGGAGCTGTTTTTT
size: -; J: TRBJ1-6; V: TRBV30; D: -; CDR3: CAWSVPQGGSPLHF; DNA: TGTGCCTGGAGTGTACCCCAGGGAGGCTCACCCCTCCACTTT
size: few; J: TRBJ2-2; V: TRBV24-1; D: -; CDR3: CATSDAILDTGELFF; DNA: TGTGCCACCAGTGATGCAATATTGGACACCGGGGAGCTGTTTTTT
size: -; J: TRBJ1-6; V: TRBV9; D: TRBD1; CDR3: CASSVTGDYNSPLHF; DNA: TGTGCCAGCAGCGTCACAGGGGACTATAATTCACCCCTCCACTTT
size: few; J: TRBJ2-2; V: TRBV9; D: -; CDR3: CASSVEDTGELFF; DNA: TGTGCCAGCAGCGTAGAAGACACCGGGGAGCTGTTTTTT